The rows below give T cell receptor beta chains drawn from one sample of a study of T-cell memory formation after mild COVID-19. MiXCR, applied by TCRdb to the 5' RACE reads, yields one record per CDR3 protein. The table lists approximately 98,000 distinct CDR3 sequences, around 17% of them singletons. Sequencing used PBMCs or a T cell subset sorted from them (not recorded which). The receptors here all came from a man aged 18 to 30 who had mild COVID-19 (a few samples of this study predate the infection). Cell type and time point are not known. The CDR3 runs from the conserved cysteine through the conserved F or W. The order of the fields is V gene, J gene, D gene, clone size, CDR3 protein, CDR3 DNA. D genes are given only for firm matches. A row's size may be missing; if present it is once, few, many or a size class.

v_gene: TRBV20-1; j_gene: TRBJ1-5; d_gene: TRBD1; abundance: once; CDR3aa: CSASRTPGQGPYSNQPQHF; CDR3nt: TGCAGTGCTAGTAGGACTCCGGGACAGGGACCCTATAGCAATCAGCCCCAGCATTTT
v_gene: TRBV6-5; j_gene: TRBJ2-7; d_gene: TRBD1; abundance: few; CDR3aa: CASRNRGSGGSYEQYF; CDR3nt: TGTGCCAGCAGAAATAGAGGCTCAGGGGGTTCCTACGAGCAGTACTTC
v_gene: TRBV20-1; j_gene: TRBJ1-6; d_gene: NA; abundance: NA; CDR3aa: CSAKGVFSPLHF; CDR3nt: TGCAGTGCGAAAGGAGTTTTTTCACCCCTCCACTTT
v_gene: TRBV12-3/TRBV12-4; j_gene: TRBJ2-7; d_gene: TRBD2; abundance: few; CDR3aa: CASSPLTSGGRQYF; CDR3nt: TGTGCCAGCAGCCCCCTTACCAGCGGGGGAAGGCAGTACTTC
v_gene: TRBV7-6; j_gene: TRBJ1-1; d_gene: NA; abundance: NA; CDR3aa: CASSTLSPSGTEAFF; CDR3nt: TGTGCCAGCAGCACCCTGTCCCCTTCGGGCACTGAAGCTTTCTTT
v_gene: TRBV3-1; j_gene: TRBJ1-5; d_gene: NA; abundance: few; CDR3aa: CASSPARDQPQHF; CDR3nt: TGTGCCAGCAGCCCAGCCAGGGATCAGCCCCAGCATTTT
v_gene: TRBV10-2; j_gene: TRBJ2-3; d_gene: TRBD2; abundance: NA; CDR3aa: CASSSSGTSTQYF; CDR3nt: TGCGCCAGCAGTTCCTCCGGGACTAGCACGCAGTATTTT
v_gene: TRBV5-4; j_gene: TRBJ2-6; d_gene: TRBD1; abundance: few; CDR3aa: CASSFRTGLFGANVLTF; CDR3nt: TGTGCCAGCAGCTTTAGGACAGGGCTTTTTGGGGCCAACGTCCTGACTTTC
v_gene: TRBV3-1; j_gene: TRBJ1-1; d_gene: NA; abundance: NA; CDR3aa: CASSHRQNTEAFF; CDR3nt: TGTGCCAGCAGCCACAGACAGAACACTGAAGCTTTCTTT
v_gene: TRBV7-6; j_gene: TRBJ1-3; d_gene: NA; abundance: NA; CDR3aa: CASSFGQGRTGNTIYF; CDR3nt: TGTGCCAGCAGCTTTGGGCAGGGAAGGACTGGAAACACCATATATTTT
v_gene: TRBV7-9; j_gene: TRBJ2-5; d_gene: NA; abundance: NA; CDR3aa: CASSPLRSGQQETQYF; CDR3nt: TGTGCCAGCAGCCCTCTCAGGAGTGGGCAGCAAGAGACCCAGTACTTC
v_gene: TRBV20-1; j_gene: TRBJ2-3; d_gene: TRBD2; abundance: NA; CDR3aa: CSADRGLAGGGTYTQYF; CDR3nt: TGCAGTGCTGACCGGGGACTAGCGGGGGGAGGCACATATACGCAGTATTTT
v_gene: TRBV20-1; j_gene: TRBJ1-3; d_gene: NA; abundance: few; CDR3aa: CSASMQGNTIYF; CDR3nt: TGCAGTGCTAGTATGCAGGGAAACACCATATATTTT
v_gene: TRBV15; j_gene: TRBJ2-4; d_gene: NA; abundance: NA; CDR3aa: CATKPGETLAKNIQYF; CDR3nt: TGTGCCACCAAGCCAGGGGAGACGTTAGCCAAAAACATTCAGTACTTC
v_gene: TRBV7-2; j_gene: TRBJ1-4; d_gene: NA; abundance: NA; CDR3aa: CASSLAPAGEKLFF; CDR3nt: TGTGCCAGCAGCTTAGCCCCTGCAGGGGAAAAACTGTTTTTT
v_gene: TRBV5-1; j_gene: TRBJ1-6; d_gene: TRBD1; abundance: few; CDR3aa: CASSFQGVGSPLHF; CDR3nt: TGCGCCAGCAGCTTCCAGGGGGTCGGGTCACCCCTCCACTTT
v_gene: TRBV6-6; j_gene: TRBJ2-3; d_gene: NA; abundance: NA; CDR3aa: CASSYSAGGADTQYF; CDR3nt: TGTGCCAGCAGTTACTCTGCCGGGGGCGCAGATACGCAGTATTTT
v_gene: TRBV6-5; j_gene: TRBJ2-5; d_gene: TRBD1; abundance: NA; CDR3aa: CASSYFLPGQGKETQYF; CDR3nt: TGTGCCAGCAGTTACTTTCTACCGGGACAGGGGAAGGAGACCCAGTACTTC
v_gene: TRBV5-1; j_gene: TRBJ2-3; d_gene: NA; abundance: NA; CDR3aa: CASSSSSERYTQYF; CDR3nt: TGCGCCAGCAGCTCCTCGTCGGAACGATATACGCAGTATTTT
v_gene: TRBV7-2; j_gene: TRBJ2-7; d_gene: NA; abundance: NA; CDR3aa: CASSFRAGSSYEQYF; CDR3nt: TGTGCCAGCAGCTTCAGGGCGGGGTCCTCCTACGAGCAGTACTTC
v_gene: TRBV20-1; j_gene: TRBJ1-5; d_gene: NA; abundance: NA; CDR3aa: CSASQPMGQPQHF; CDR3nt: TGCAGTGCTAGTCAACCGATGGGCCAGCCCCAGCATTTT
v_gene: TRBV5-1; j_gene: TRBJ2-7; d_gene: TRBD1; abundance: few; CDR3aa: CASSPGTGSSEQYF; CDR3nt: TGCGCCAGCAGCCCCGGGACAGGGTCAAGCGAGCAGTACTTC
v_gene: TRBV5-1; j_gene: TRBJ2-7; d_gene: NA; abundance: NA; CDR3aa: CASRQSYEQYF; CDR3nt: TGCGCCAGCAGACAATCCTACGAGCAGTACTTC
v_gene: TRBV6-2/TRBV6-3; j_gene: TRBJ1-1; d_gene: TRBD1; abundance: NA; CDR3aa: CASSTGAKQAFF; CDR3nt: TGTGCCAGCAGTACAGGGGCCAAGCAGGCTTTCTTT
v_gene: TRBV2; j_gene: TRBJ2-5; d_gene: TRBD2; abundance: NA; CDR3aa: CASSGLAGAGETQYF; CDR3nt: TGTGCCAGCAGCGGACTAGCGGGGGCAGGAGAGACCCAGTACTTC
v_gene: TRBV5-1; j_gene: TRBJ1-2; d_gene: NA; abundance: NA; CDR3aa: CASSLSSADNYGYTF; CDR3nt: TGCGCCAGCAGCTTGTCTTCTGCGGATAACTATGGCTACACCTTC
v_gene: TRBV6-6; j_gene: TRBJ1-4; d_gene: NA; abundance: NA; CDR3aa: CASSYSKQGGEKLFF; CDR3nt: TGTGCCAGCAGTTACTCGAAGCAGGGAGGGGAAAAACTGTTTTTT
v_gene: TRBV4-3; j_gene: TRBJ1-3; d_gene: NA; abundance: few; CDR3aa: CASSQIMSAGNTIYF; CDR3nt: TGCGCCAGCAGCCAAATAATGTCAGCTGGAAACACCATATATTTT
v_gene: TRBV6-5; j_gene: TRBJ2-7; d_gene: NA; abundance: NA; CDR3aa: CASSLGDQQYF; CDR3nt: TGTGCCAGCAGTTTGGGAGATCAACAGTACTTC
v_gene: TRBV5-1; j_gene: TRBJ1-1; d_gene: NA; abundance: NA; CDR3aa: CASSLVLGADTEAFF; CDR3nt: TGCGCCAGCAGCTTGGTTTTAGGGGCGGACACTGAAGCTTTCTTT
v_gene: TRBV20-1; j_gene: TRBJ2-3; d_gene: NA; abundance: few; CDR3aa: CSAREGSVTDTQYF; CDR3nt: TGCAGTGCTAGAGAGGGTTCGGTTACAGATACGCAGTATTTT
v_gene: TRBV5-1; j_gene: TRBJ2-5; d_gene: NA; abundance: many; CDR3aa: CASSLGGQETQYF; CDR3nt: TGCGCCAGCAGCTTGGGGGGGCAAGAGACCCAGTACTTC
v_gene: TRBV4-2; j_gene: TRBJ2-3; d_gene: NA; abundance: few; CDR3aa: CASSQDGGGDGTDTQYF; CDR3nt: TGTGCCAGCAGCCAAGATGGAGGGGGCGATGGCACAGATACGCAGTATTTT
v_gene: TRBV7-2; j_gene: TRBJ2-5; d_gene: NA; abundance: NA; CDR3aa: CASSLAPQAEETQYF; CDR3nt: TGTGCCAGCAGCTTAGCGCCCCAGGCTGAAGAGACCCAGTACTTC
v_gene: TRBV5-6; j_gene: TRBJ1-2; d_gene: NA; abundance: few; CDR3aa: CASSLADSRDTF; CDR3nt: TGTGCCAGCAGCTTGGCCGACAGTCGAGACACCTTC
v_gene: TRBV11-2; j_gene: TRBJ2-5; d_gene: NA; abundance: many; CDR3aa: CASRGYQETQYF; CDR3nt: TGTGCCAGCCGGGGGTACCAAGAGACCCAGTACTTC
v_gene: TRBV18; j_gene: TRBJ2-3; d_gene: TRBD2; abundance: NA; CDR3aa: CASSPRSGGGTDTQYF; CDR3nt: TGTGCCAGCTCACCTCGAAGCGGGGGGGGCACAGATACGCAGTATTTT
v_gene: TRBV4-1; j_gene: TRBJ1-3; d_gene: NA; abundance: NA; CDR3aa: CASSHQAGNTIYF; CDR3nt: TGCGCCAGCAGCCACCAGGCTGGAAACACCATATATTTT
v_gene: TRBV20-1; j_gene: TRBJ1-1; d_gene: TRBD1; abundance: NA; CDR3aa: CSARSPILRDRGRGTEAFF; CDR3nt: TGCAGTGCTAGGTCTCCTATCTTGAGGGACAGGGGGCGAGGGACTGAAGCTTTCTTT
v_gene: TRBV3-1; j_gene: TRBJ2-5; d_gene: NA; abundance: few; CDR3aa: CASSPRDGRETQYF; CDR3nt: TGTGCCAGCAGCCCTCGTGATGGGCGAGAGACCCAGTACTTC
v_gene: TRBV7-6; j_gene: TRBJ1-2; d_gene: NA; abundance: NA; CDR3aa: CASSLESLGVSNYGYTF; CDR3nt: TGTGCCAGCAGCTTAGAGTCATTGGGGGTATCGAACTATGGCTACACCTTC
v_gene: TRBV4-2; j_gene: TRBJ2-3; d_gene: NA; abundance: few; CDR3aa: CASSQPDYSDTQYF; CDR3nt: TGTGCCAGCAGCCAGCCGGACTACTCAGATACGCAGTATTTT
v_gene: TRBV4-1; j_gene: TRBJ2-4; d_gene: TRBD1; abundance: NA; CDR3aa: CASSQLQTGGLGAKNIQYF; CDR3nt: TGCGCCAGCAGCCAACTTCAGACAGGGGGACTTGGGGCCAAAAACATTCAGTACTTC
v_gene: TRBV15; j_gene: TRBJ2-5; d_gene: NA; abundance: NA; CDR3aa: CATSSAVLKETQYF; CDR3nt: TGTGCCACCAGTTCAGCGGTCCTTAAAGAGACCCAGTACTTC
v_gene: TRBV12-3/TRBV12-4; j_gene: TRBJ2-3; d_gene: TRBD1; abundance: few; CDR3aa: CASLLAGTGGGNTQYF; CDR3nt: TGTGCCAGCTTATTGGCGGGGACAGGTGGGGGGAATACGCAGTATTTT
v_gene: TRBV5-1; j_gene: TRBJ1-6; d_gene: TRBD1; abundance: few; CDR3aa: CASSIDRGNSPLHF; CDR3nt: TGCGCCAGCAGCATAGACAGGGGCAATTCACCCCTCCACTTT
v_gene: TRBV9; j_gene: TRBJ2-3; d_gene: TRBD1; abundance: few; CDR3aa: CANGECPGQGSTDTQYF; CDR3nt: TGTGCCAATGGAGAGTGCCCGGGACAGGGGTCCACAGATACGCAGTATTTT
v_gene: TRBV5-1; j_gene: TRBJ2-2; d_gene: NA; abundance: few; CDR3aa: CASSLRGQLNTGELFF; CDR3nt: TGCGCCAGCAGCTTAAGGGGACAACTGAACACCGGGGAGCTGTTTTTT
v_gene: TRBV19; j_gene: TRBJ2-1; d_gene: NA; abundance: NA; CDR3aa: CASRGRGYNEQFF; CDR3nt: TGTGCCAGTAGGGGCCGAGGTTACAATGAGCAGTTCTTC
v_gene: TRBV12-3/TRBV12-4; j_gene: TRBJ2-3; d_gene: TRBD2; abundance: NA; CDR3aa: CASSFLAGGSTDTQYF; CDR3nt: TGTGCCAGCAGTTTTCTAGCGGGGGGTAGCACAGATACGCAGTATTTT